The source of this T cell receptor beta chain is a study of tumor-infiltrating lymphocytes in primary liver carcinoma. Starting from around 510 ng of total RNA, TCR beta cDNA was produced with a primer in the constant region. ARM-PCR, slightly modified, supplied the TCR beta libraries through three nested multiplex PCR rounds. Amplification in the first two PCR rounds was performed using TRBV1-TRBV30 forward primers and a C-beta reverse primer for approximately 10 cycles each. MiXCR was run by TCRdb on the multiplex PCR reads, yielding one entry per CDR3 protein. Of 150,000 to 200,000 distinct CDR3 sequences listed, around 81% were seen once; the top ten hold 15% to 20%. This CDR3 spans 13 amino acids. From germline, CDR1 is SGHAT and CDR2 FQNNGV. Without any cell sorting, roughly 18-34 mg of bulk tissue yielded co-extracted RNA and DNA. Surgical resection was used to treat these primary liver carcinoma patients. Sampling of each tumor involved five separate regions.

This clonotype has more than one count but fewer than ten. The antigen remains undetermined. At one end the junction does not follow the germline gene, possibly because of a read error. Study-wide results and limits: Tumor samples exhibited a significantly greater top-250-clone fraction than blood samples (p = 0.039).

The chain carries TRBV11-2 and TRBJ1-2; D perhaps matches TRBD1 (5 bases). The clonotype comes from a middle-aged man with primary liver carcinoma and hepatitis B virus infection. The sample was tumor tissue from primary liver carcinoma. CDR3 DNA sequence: TGTGCCAGCAGCTCCGCCGGGGCTTCCGGCTACACATTC. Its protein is CASSSAGASGYTF. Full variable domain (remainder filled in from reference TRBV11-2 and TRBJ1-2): EAGVAQSPRYKIIEKRQSVAFWCNPISGHATLYWYQQILGQGPKLLIQFQNNGVVDDSQLPKDRFSAERLKGVDSTLKIQPAKLEDSAVYLCASSSAGASGYTFGSGTRLTVV.